There are a few counts of the clone carrying this TCR beta chain. The data stem from a study of T cell changes during pregnancy in multiple sclerosis. The assay was immunoSEQ multiplex PCR, and TCRdb's table has in-frame clones only and misses some. Of 70,000 to 80,000 clones listed, 85% to 95% are singletons. Germline assignment: CDR1 SGHDN and CDR2 FVKESK. Trimming took off 4 bases at V and 7 bases at J, with 8 bases between the two ends. The CDR3 consists of 13 residues. J is TRBJ1-6 and V is TRBV14; the D is unclear. The input for sequencing was peripheral blood, taken in the first trimester of pregnancy. This TCR derives from a female donor with multiple sclerosis, enrolled in a pregnancy study. The CDR3 loop is CASSPSRNSPLHF. CDR3 coding DNA: TGTGCCAGCAGCCCCTCCAGGAATTCACCCCTCCACTTT.